The clone carrying this T cell receptor (beta chain) showed up just a few times. Its antigen is currently unknown. J lost 6 bases, V lost 0 bases, and 4 bases had no gene match. The germline gives CDR1 SGHRS, CDR2 YFSETQ. The CDR3 has 15 residues. The sample comes from a study of regulatory T cells in long-lasting Graves disease. Study-wide background: The study enrolled newly diagnosed Graves' patients on antithyroid drugs under 3 months.

As to time point: newly diagnosed GD, antithyroid drugs for less than 3 months. Preparation of the TCR library used RNA extracted from PBMCs. The source of the patients was an endocrinology department in Xi'an, China. Study outcomes and limitations: Preferential use of TRBV28, TRBJ1-2 and TRBJ2-5 was seen in persistent disease.

The authors built TCR beta libraries using iRepertoire HTBI primers and Arm-PCR of CDR3 regions. TCRdb analysed the multiplex PCR reads with MiXCR anew, one entry per CDR3 protein. The table lists approximately 360,000 distinct CDR3 sequences, about 12% of them singletons, with over 15% in the top ten. This same sample was also taken into another study, of T cells in Graves' hyperthyroidism and ophthalmopathy. That paper notes: Initially, a first-round RT-PCR of the TCR CDR3 employed the HTBI primer set.

The clonotype originates from a woman aged 18-29 years with Graves disease. The specimen was peripheral blood mononuclear cells (PBMCs), collected at new diagnosis, from a patient treated with antithyroid drugs. The chain combines TRBV5-1 with TRBJ1-4; TRBD1 aligns across 8 bases. The CDR3 DNA reads TGCGCCAGCAGCTTGGTTTCGACAGGGGATGAAAAACTGTTTTTT. It translates to CASSLVSTGDEKLFF.